The 15 T cell receptor beta chains presented below share a single source sample, sequenced in a study of Ad26.COV2.S vaccination and SARS-CoV-2 variants. This table comes from immunoSEQ multiplex PCR, and its TCRdb copy is limited to in-frame clones, with some not included. The sample contains about 450,000 clones, roughly nine tenths of which appear only once. Treatment of the sample: some 20 received Ad26.COV2.S at low or high dose, single or two shots; five or six received placebo; per-sample allocation not given. Sampling happened 63 days after the first vaccine or placebo injection. Sequenced material: peripheral blood, taken in a trial of Ad26.COV2.S vaccine versus placebo. These receptors came from a person between 18 and 59 years old who received the Ad26.COV2.S COVID-19 vaccine or a placebo.

The chain joins TRBV4-3 to TRBJ2-2; TRBD2 might be the D (7 bases). Trimming pared 0 bases from V and 8 bases from J, leaving 16 bases between. CDR3 length: 16 amino acids. Germline CDR1 reads LGHNA; CDR2 reads YSLEER. The CDR3 region is CASSQDRGLSGGELFF. CDR3 nucleotides: TGCGCCAGCAGCCAAGACAGGGGACTATCCGGAGGGGAGCTGTTTTTT.

Regarding this clone: Other DNA sequences in this sample translate to the same CDR3. The chain carries TRBV6-5 and TRBJ1-2; D possibly corresponds to TRBD1 (5 bases). Per the germline V gene, CDR1 is MNHEY and CDR2 is SVGAGI. V was pared by 6 bases and J by 1 base, with 9 bases between. The CDR3 loop spans 13 amino acids. The CDR3 bases are TGTGCCAGCAGCAGGGACGGTAACTATGGCTACACCTTC. Amino acid sequence: CASSRDGNYGYTF.

This clone was seen once. The V gene is TRBV7-8, the J gene TRBJ2-7; 12 nucleotides line up with TRBD2. CDR1 is SGHVS and CDR2 is FQNEAQ in the germline V gene. J lost 1 base, V lost 3 bases, and 1 base had no gene match. CDR3 length equals 15 residues. In nucleotides, the CDR3 is TGTGCCAGCAGCTTTGGACTAGCGGGGTCCTACGAGCAGTACGTC. Its translation is CASSFGLAGSYEQYV.

The rearrangement joins TRBV5-1 to TRBJ1-1; D unresolved. Germline V CDR1 and CDR2: SGHRS, YFSETQ. Trimming shortened V by 4 bases and J by 1 base, and 14 bases separated the two germline ends. The CDR3 has 15 residues. The CDR3 region is CASSPPANWNTEAFF. The DNA for the CDR3 is TGCGCCAGCAGCCCCCCAGCTAACTGGAACACTGAAGCTTTCTTT.

This clone has only one observation. The chain's CDR3 is CASSLSPGQTYEQYF. The CDR3 nucleotides read TGCGCCAGCAGCCTCTCCCCGGGGCAAACTTACGAGCAGTACTTC. V and J are TRBV4-1 and TRBJ2-7, with D possibly called TRBD1 or TRBD2 (5 bases each). Trimming removed 4 bases at V and 4 bases at J, with 17 bases between. Germline CDR1 MGHRA, CDR2 YSYEKL. The CDR3 runs to 15 residues.

This chain links TRBV11-3 with TRBJ2-1; TRBD2 matches at 9 bases. The V segment lost 5 bases and the J segment 8 bases; nucleotides outside the gene matches: 13. There are 16 residues in the CDR3. Germline V gene data show CDR1 as SGHNT and CDR2 as YENEEA. The CDR3 protein is CASSIKWAGGPYEQFF. The CDR3 region has the DNA TGTGCCAGCAGCATCAAGTGGGCGGGAGGGCCCTATGAGCAGTTCTTC.

The rearrangement joins TRBV3-1 (or the pseudogene TRBV3-2) to TRBJ2-5, with no clear D. Trimming shortened V by 1 base and J by 5 bases, and 14 bases separated the two germline ends. Germline V CDR1 and CDR2: LGHDT, YNNKEL (reference sequence). The CDR3 is 15 amino acids. The CDR3 is CASSQVWRPRETQYF. CDR3 bases: TGTGCCAGCAGCCAAGTCTGGCGGCCGAGGGAGACCCAGTACTTC.

The gene calls are TRBV5-1 and TRBJ2-7, with D possibly TRBD2 on 6 matching bases. Trimming removed 4 bases from V and 5 bases from J, with 22 bases in between. The CDR3 runs 16 residues. Germline CDR1 and CDR2: SGHRS and YFSETQ. The CDR3 region is CASSPPIAGKGDEQYF. The CDR3 DNA reads as TGCGCCAGCAGCCCTCCTATCGCGGGGAAAGGGGACGAGCAGTACTTC.

The chain couples TRBV4-2 to TRBJ2-7, with TRBD1 as a possible D gene (5 bases). Germline values: CDR1 LGHNA, CDR2 YNFKEQ. Trimming left V 1 base short and J 6 bases short, with 16 bases between. The CDR3 contains 15 residues. The CDR3 coding sequence is TGTGCCAGCAGCCAAGGCGGTCGTCAGGGCCTCGAGCAGTACTTC. Residues: CASSQGGRQGLEQYF.

The chain is built from TRBV6-1 and TRBJ2-7; D is undetermined. V was shortened by 3 bases and J by 0 bases, with 15 bases between the two germline ends. The CDR3 length is 16 residues. Germline loops: CDR1 MNHNS, CDR2 SASEGT. CDR3 coding DNA: TGTGCCAGCAGTGACCTCGGACGGATCAGCTCCTACGAGCAGTACGTC. The encoded protein is CASSDLGRISSYEQYV.

This chain links TRBV30 with TRBJ1-2; a weak D match, TRBD1 (5 bases). The V end was cut by 3 bases, the J end by 4 bases, with 12 bases between. The CDR3 runs to 13 residues. Germline CDR1 and CDR2: GTSNPN and SVGIG (reference sequence). The CDR3: CAWSRGFGYGYTF. CDR3 in DNA: TGTGCCTGGAGCCGGGGGTTTGGCTATGGCTACACCTTC.

V usage is TRBV2 and J usage is TRBJ1-2; unclear D gene. This CDR3 is built from 13 residues. V was shortened by 1 base and J by 6 bases, with 9 bases between the two germline ends. CDR1 is SNHLY and CDR2 is FYNNEI in the germline V gene. CDR3 region: CASSEVGWDGYTF. The CDR3 DNA follows: TGTGCCAGCAGTGAAGTGGGATGGGATGGCTACACCTTC.

The rearrangement joins TRBV7-9 to TRBJ2-2, with 7 bases that match TRBD2. The CDR3 has 14 residues. Looked up from germline, CDR1 is SEHNR and CDR2 is FQNEAQ (reference sequence). V gave up 2 bases and J gave up 7 bases; unmatched junction bases: 4. The CDR3 region has the DNA TGTGCCAGCAGCTTACTGGGCGGGAGCGGGGAGCTGTTTTTT. It codes for CASSLLGGSGELFF.

The chain recombines TRBV7-3 with TRBJ2-1, with 7 bases matching TRBD2. This CDR3 contains 15 residues. V was clipped by 2 bases and J by 9 bases; unmatched bases: 10. CDR1 and CDR2 from the germline V gene are SGHTA and FQGTGA. Here the CDR3 DNA reads TGTGCCAGCAGCTTAGCGGGAGATGGTAGTAGTGAGCAGTTCTTC. This gives the protein CASSLAGDGSSEQFF.

V and J are TRBV7-9 and TRBJ2-3, with no clear D. Trimming cost V 3 bases and J 0 bases, with 13 bases left between them. The CDR3 totals 16 residues. The germline V gene encodes CDR1 SEHNR and CDR2 FQNEAQ (reference sequence). In DNA form, the CDR3 reads TGTGCCAGCAGCTTCGCGCGTTTAACTAGCACAGATACGCAGTATTTT. Protein sequence: CASSFARLTSTDTQYF. Filled out from reference TRBV7-9 and TRBJ2-3, the complete variable domain reads DTGVSQNPRHKITKRGQNVTFRCDPISEHNRLYWYRQTLGQGPEFLTYFQNEAQLEKSRLLSDRFSAERPKGSFSTLEIQRTEQGDSAMYLCASSFARLTSTDTQYFGPGTRLTVL.